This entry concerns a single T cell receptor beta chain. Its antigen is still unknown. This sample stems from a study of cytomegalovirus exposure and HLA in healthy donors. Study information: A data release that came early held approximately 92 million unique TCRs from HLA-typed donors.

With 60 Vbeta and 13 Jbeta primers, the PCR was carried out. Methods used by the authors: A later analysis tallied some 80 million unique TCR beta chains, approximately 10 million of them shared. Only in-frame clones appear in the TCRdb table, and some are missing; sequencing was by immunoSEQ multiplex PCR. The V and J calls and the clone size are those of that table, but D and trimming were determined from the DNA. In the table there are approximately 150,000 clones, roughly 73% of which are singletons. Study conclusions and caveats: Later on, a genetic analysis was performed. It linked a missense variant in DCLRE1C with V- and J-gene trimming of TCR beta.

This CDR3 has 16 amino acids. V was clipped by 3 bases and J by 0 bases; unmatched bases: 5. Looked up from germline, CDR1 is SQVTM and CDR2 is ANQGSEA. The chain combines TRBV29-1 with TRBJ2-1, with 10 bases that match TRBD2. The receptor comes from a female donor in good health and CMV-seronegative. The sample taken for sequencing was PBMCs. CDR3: CSVDRTSGSSYNEQFF. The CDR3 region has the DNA TGCAGCGTTGATAGGACTAGCGGAAGCTCCTACAATGAGCAGTTCTTC.